Below, 8 T cell receptor beta chains from the same sample are listed, as sequenced in a study of type 1 regulatory T cells. One entry per CDR3 protein, called by TCRdb with MiXCR from the reads. The sample lists about 100,000 distinct CDR3 sequences; roughly 31% were seen once. The sequencing input was CD4+ T cells, either the whole sample or a sorted fraction (not recorded which). These receptors all come from a human donor in good health.

This clonotype was recorded many times. V usage is TRBV12-3 or TRBV12-4 and J usage is TRBJ2-5, with D possibly TRBD1 on 5 matching bases. The CDR3 is made up of 12 amino acids. Trimming pared 8 bases from V and 2 bases from J, leaving 9 bases between. The CDR3 reads CASGDSQETQYF. In DNA form, the CDR3 reads TGTGCCAGCGGTGACAGTCAAGAGACCCAGTACTTC.

The rearrangement uses TRBV20-1 and TRBJ2-7, with 12 bases aligning to TRBD2. With V trimmed by 1 base and J by 2 bases, 0 bases remained unmatched. Looked up from germline, CDR1 is DFQATT and CDR2 is SNEGSKA (reference sequence). This CDR3 spans 14 amino acids. In DNA form, the CDR3 reads TGCAGTGCTAGAGGGACTAGCGGGACCTACGAGCAGTACTTC. It codes for CSARGTSGTYEQYF.

The chain uses TRBV20-1 and TRBJ1-4; no reliable D call. CDR1 is DFQATT and CDR2 is SNEGSKA in the germline V gene (reference sequence). The CDR3 extends over 15 amino acids. V was cut by 0 bases and J by 3 bases, with 11 bases left in between. The CDR3 loop reads CSARDGRAANEKLFF. DNA of the CDR3: TGCAGTGCTAGAGATGGGCGAGCAGCTAATGAAAAACTGTTTTTT.

This clonotype was observed a single time. The rearrangement uses TRBV7-9 and TRBJ1-5; no clear D. V was clipped by 1 base and J by 7 bases, with 5 bases between them. Per the germline V gene, CDR1 is SEHNR and CDR2 is FQNEAQ (reference sequence). This CDR3 has 12 residues. The CDR3 is CASSLGEQPQHF. DNA of the CDR3: TGTGCCAGCAGCTTAGGGGAGCAGCCCCAGCATTTT.

This chain links TRBV19 with TRBJ2-4; the match to TRBD2 covers 7 bases. Looked up from germline, CDR1 is LNHDA and CDR2 is SQIVND (reference sequence). There are 16 residues in the CDR3. With V trimmed by 7 bases and J by 3 bases, 12 bases remained unmatched. CDR3 in amino acids: CASTPRGGGSKNIQYF. The CDR3 region has the DNA TGTGCCAGTACCCCGCGGGGAGGCGGGAGCAAAAACATTCAGTACTTC.

V and J are TRBV3-1 and TRBJ2-2; 8 bases are shared with TRBD2. CDR3 length: 15 residues. Germline lookup yields CDR1 LGHDT and CDR2 YNNKEL (reference sequence). V lost 4 bases and J lost 6; bases outside the gene matches: 7. The CDR3 loop reads CASSPLDSGAGELFF. CDR3 coding DNA: TGTGCCAGCAGCCCCCTCGATAGCGGGGCCGGGGAGCTGTTTTTT.

The V and J genes are TRBV20-1 and TRBJ2-4; D is perhaps TRBD1 (6 bases). CDR1 and CDR2 from the germline V gene are DFQATT and SNEGSKA (reference sequence). The length of the CDR3 is 13 residues. The V end was cut by 6 bases, the J end by 6 bases, with 15 bases between. CDR3 residues: CSAGAGIGNIQYF. Here the CDR3 DNA reads TGCAGTGCGGGGGCCGGGATCGGAAACATTCAGTACTTC.

The V gene is TRBV3-1, the J gene TRBJ1-1; no reliable D call. There are 16 residues in the CDR3. Germline CDR1 reads LGHDT; CDR2 reads YNNKEL (reference sequence). Trimming stripped 4 bases from V and 0 bases from J, with 15 bases between. The chain's CDR3 is CASSPHEGILNTEAFF. CDR3 DNA: TGTGCCAGCAGCCCCCATGAGGGAATATTGAACACTGAAGCTTTCTTT.